The 30 T cell receptor beta chains reported below all come from one sample, sequenced in a study of T cell responses to AZD1222 COVID-19 vaccine. Sequencing was performed with immunoSEQ multiplex PCR; in TCRdb, only in-frame clones are kept and a portion is missing. Of about 110,000 clones detected, 70% to 90% appear once; the ten largest clones hold around 7.7%. The starting material was peripheral blood, obtained on day 0 of AZD1222 vaccination. Source of these receptors: an adult in good health.

The chain combines TRBV7-9 with TRBJ2-2, with unresolved D. V lost 1 base to trimming and J lost 6 bases, with 6 bases between them. The CDR3 spans 13 residues. The V gene's germline CDR1 is SEHNR and CDR2 FQNEAQ (reference sequence). The CDR3 sequence: CASSLVSAGELFF. Written as DNA, the CDR3 is TGTGCCAGCAGCTTAGTTTCCGCCGGGGAGCTGTTTTTT.

The rearrangement uses TRBV7-2 and TRBJ2-7, with D possibly TRBD1 on 6 matching bases. The germline V and J ends were trimmed by 3 bases and 2 bases, with 20 bases remaining between them. From germline, CDR1 is SGHTA and CDR2 FQGNSA. The CDR3 runs to 17 residues. The CDR3 sequence: CASSLTYASRGTYEQYF. CDR3 nucleotides: TGTGCCAGCAGCTTGACGTATGCGTCAAGGGGGACCTACGAGCAGTACTTC.

This clone came up a few times. J is TRBJ1-3 and V is TRBV5-4; 7 bases line up with TRBD1. The CDR3 sequence is 15 residues long. Germline V lookup: CDR1 SGHNT, CDR2 YYREEE (reference sequence). V gave up 4 bases and J gave up 7 bases; unmatched junction bases: 11. In DNA form, the CDR3 reads TGTGCCAGCAGCCCGGACCGGGACAGATGGAACACCATATATTTT. The encoded protein is CASSPDRDRWNTIYF.

The rearrangement uses TRBV14 and TRBJ2-7; D is ambiguous. Germline V gene lookup returns CDR1 SGHDN and CDR2 FVKESK. The V gene lost 4 bases and the J gene lost 0 bases, with 16 bases spanning the gap. This CDR3 contains 16 residues. CDR3 nucleotides: TGTGCCAGCAGCCCCCCGCGAGGAGTTGCCTCCTACGAGCAGTACTTC. As protein: CASSPPRGVASYEQYF.

The chain employs TRBV7-9 and TRBJ2-3; 10 bases match TRBD1. CDR1 SEHNR and CDR2 FQNEAQ come from the germline V gene (reference sequence). CDR3 length equals 15 residues. V lost 5 bases, J lost 4 bases, and 6 bases stayed unmatched. The CDR3 DNA is TGTGCCAGCAGCCGACTGGGACAGGGGCCAGATACGCAGTATTTT. Its protein is CASSRLGQGPDTQYF.

The chain is built from TRBV28 and TRBJ1-5; 8 nucleotides line up with TRBD1. The V gene's germline CDR1 is MDHEN and CDR2 SYDVKM. V shed 6 bases, J shed 7 bases, and the junction held 11 bases outside the gene matches. The CDR3 is made up of 15 amino acids. Here the CDR3 reads CASSSPTGTGQPQHF. In nucleotides, the CDR3 is TGTGCCAGCAGCTCCCCGACAGGGACAGGACAGCCCCAGCATTTT.

The chain is built from TRBV10-3 and TRBJ2-4, with 11 bases that match TRBD2. The CDR3 loop spans 16 amino acids. V shed 5 bases, J shed 0 bases, and the junction held 3 bases outside the gene matches. Germline lookup yields CDR1 ENHRY and CDR2 SYGVKD. Here the CDR3 reads CAISPGLAGAKNIQYF. CDR3 in DNA: TGTGCCATCAGTCCTGGACTAGCGGGAGCCAAAAACATTCAGTACTTC.

The chain joins TRBV7-9 to TRBJ1-3; D unclear. Trimming took 2 bases from V and 6 from J, leaving 8 bases between them. Germline-derived CDR1 and CDR2 are SEHNR and FQNEAQ (reference sequence). The CDR3 covers 13 residues. This CDR3 is CASSLRGENTIYF. The CDR3 DNA follows: TGTGCCAGCAGCTTACGTGGGGAAAACACCATATATTTT.

This clone occurred a few times. CDR3 in amino acids: CASSQRGSYGYTF. The CDR3 bases are TGTGCCAGCAGCCAAAGGGGCAGCTATGGCTACACCTTC. The V and J genes are TRBV3-1 (or the pseudogene TRBV3-2) and TRBJ1-2; a possible D gene is TRBD1 (5 bases). The CDR3 loop spans 13 amino acids. V lost 2 bases and J 4 bases, leaving 8 bases between the germline ends. The germline V gene has CDR1 LGHDT and CDR2 YNNKEL (reference sequence).

This rearrangement joins TRBV18 to TRBJ1-1, with 8 nucleotides matching TRBD1. V shed 3 bases, J shed 3 bases, and the junction held 9 bases outside the gene matches. CDR1 and CDR2 (germline): KGHSH, LQKENI. CDR3 length equals 16 residues. CDR3 DNA sequence: TGTGCCAGCTCACCTGCCGGACAGGGAGGTTACACTGAAGCTTTCTTT. Translated, it gives CASSPAGQGGYTEAFF.

The V gene is TRBV18, the J gene TRBJ2-3, with 8 nucleotides matching TRBD1. The CDR3 runs to 16 residues. The junction had 8 bases not matched to a gene; V was cut back by 6 bases and J by 0 bases. Germline V lookup: CDR1 KGHSH, CDR2 LQKENI. The CDR3 is CASSNPDRASTDTQYF. The CDR3 nucleotides read TGTGCCAGCTCCAACCCGGACAGGGCTAGCACAGATACGCAGTATTTT.

This chain connects TRBV9 to TRBJ1-5, with no clear D. The V gene lost 3 bases and the J gene lost 7 bases, with 14 bases spanning the gap. The germline gives CDR1 SGDLS, CDR2 YYNGEE. The CDR3 loop spans 14 amino acids. DNA of the CDR3: TGTGCCAGCAGCGCGGAACTTGGTAAACAGCCCCAGCATTTT. Its protein is CASSAELGKQPQHF. Full variable domain (missing parts from reference TRBV9 and TRBJ1-5): DSGVTQTPKHLITATGQRVTLRCSPRSGDLSVYWYQQSLDQGLQFLIQYYNGEERAKGNILERFSAQQFPDLHSELNLSSLELGDSALYFCASSAELGKQPQHFGDGTRLSIL.

The gene calls are TRBV28 and TRBJ1-2; 9 bases line up with TRBD1. CDR1 is MDHEN and CDR2 is SYDVKM in the germline V gene. The CDR3 loop spans 14 amino acids. V dropped 5 bases and J dropped 7; count of bases not matched to a gene: 8. In DNA form, the CDR3 reads TGTGCCAGCAGTGGCGGGGGGACAGGGTCTGGCTACACCTTC. Its translation is CASSGGGTGSGYTF.

V and J are TRBV24-1 and TRBJ1-2; tentative D call: TRBD1 (5 bases). The germline V gene encodes CDR1 KGHDR and CDR2 SFDVKD. V was clipped by 5 bases and J by 8 bases, with 11 bases between them. The CDR3 runs 12 residues. Here the CDR3 reads CATSGQGKGYTF. The CDR3 nucleotides are TGTGCCACCAGTGGGCAGGGCAAGGGCTACACCTTC.

The CDR3 region has the DNA TGTGCCAGCAGTTACTTGGCGGGCGATACCACAGATACGCAGTATTTT. Its protein is CASSYLAGDTTDTQYF. The chain links TRBV6-5 to TRBJ2-3; D perhaps matches TRBD2 (5 bases). V lost 1 base to trimming and J lost 2 bases, with 13 bases between them. Germline assignment: CDR1 MNHEY and CDR2 SVGAGI. CDR3 length equals 16 residues.

The chain combines TRBV11-2 with TRBJ2-7; 7 nucleotides align to TRBD1. This CDR3 has 13 amino acids. V shed 6 bases and J 2 bases; nucleotides not matched to a gene: 4. The germline CDR1 and CDR2 sequences are SGHAT and FQNNGV. The chain's CDR3 is CASRPTGAYEQYF. Written as DNA, the CDR3 is TGTGCCAGCAGACCAACAGGGGCCTACGAGCAGTACTTC. Together with reference TRBV11-2 and TRBJ2-7, the CDR3 gives the full variable domain: EAGVAQSPRYKIIEKRQSVAFWCNPISGHATLYWYQQILGQGPKLLIQFQNNGVVDDSQLPKDRFSAERLKGVDSTLKIQPAKLEDSAVYLCASRPTGAYEQYFGPGTRLTVT.

The V and J genes are TRBV5-4 and TRBJ1-2; 7 nucleotides line up with TRBD1. CDR1 SGHNT and CDR2 YYREEE come from the germline V gene (reference sequence). The CDR3 totals 15 residues. V trimming: 0 bases; J trimming: 8 bases; junction bases outside the gene matches: 10. The chain's CDR3 is CASSLEGGVRGGYTF. CDR3 coding DNA: TGTGCCAGCAGCTTGGAAGGGGGCGTTCGAGGAGGCTACACCTTC.

V is TRBV4-3 and J is TRBJ1-3; 7 bases agree with TRBD1. The germline gives CDR1 LGHNA, CDR2 YSLEER. With 4 bases clipped from V and 0 bases from J, the junction kept 6 bases outside the gene matches. CDR3 size: 16 residues. DNA of the CDR3: TGCGCCAGCAGCCCTCGGGGGACAGCCTCTGGAAACACCATATATTTT. Encoded protein: CASSPRGTASGNTIYF.

Points on this clone: At one of its ends the junction is not consistent with the germline gene, which may arise from a read error. The J gene is TRBJ2-5, the V gene TRBV28; tentatively, D is TRBD1 (6 bases). The CDR3 runs 14 residues. Germline CDR1 is MDHEN and CDR2 is SYDVKM. The CDR3 reads CASSTGTIQETRYF. CDR3 coding DNA: TGTGCCAGCAGCACCGGGACAATTCAAGAGACCCGGTACTTC. The full variable domain, its missing parts supplied by reference TRBV28 and TRBJ2-5, is DVKVTQSSRYLVKRTGEKVFLECVQDMDHENMFWYRQDPGLGLRLIYFSYDVKMKEKGDIPEGYSVSREKKERFSLILESASTNQTSMYLCASSTGTIQETRYFGPGTRLLVL.

This chain joins TRBV6-6 and TRBJ1-5, with 7 positions matching TRBD1. The CDR3 contains 14 residues. Germline V gene sequence: CDR1 MNHNY, CDR2 SVGAGI (reference sequence). Trimming took 6 bases from V and 2 from J; bases not matched to a gene: 4. The CDR3 sequence is CASSYDRGNQPQHF. The CDR3 nucleotides read TGTGCCAGCAGCTACGACAGGGGCAATCAGCCCCAGCATTTT.

This clone was found once. The genes are TRBV10-1 and TRBJ2-2; D is unresolved. CDR3 length: 16 residues. Germline assignment: CDR1 WNHNN and CDR2 SYGVQD (reference sequence). V was shortened by 0 bases and J by 6 bases, with 14 bases between the two germline ends. CDR3 region: CASSESPGSLAGELFF. As DNA, the CDR3 is TGCGCCAGCAGTGAGTCACCGGGCAGTTTGGCCGGGGAGCTGTTTTTT.

This clone was recorded a few times. The chain joins TRBV6-5 to TRBJ1-1; 10 bases agree with TRBD1. The CDR3 loop spans 15 amino acids. CDR1 and CDR2 (germline): MNHEY, SVGAGI. The V and J ends lost 7 bases and 3 bases, in that order; junction bases with no gene match: 8. CDR3 nucleotide sequence: TGTGCCAGCAACCGACAGGGGGCGCCGGACACTGAAGCTTTCTTT. Its translation: CASNRQGAPDTEAFF.

This clone has only a few counts. This same CDR3 is encoded by further DNA sequences in the sample. The chain uses TRBV18 and TRBJ1-5; 8 bases align to TRBD1. The CDR3 consists of 15 residues. The trim removed 3 bases at V and 0 bases at J, leaving 1 base unmatched. The germline gives CDR1 KGHSH, CDR2 LQKENI. The CDR3 DNA sequence: TGTGCCAGCTCACCGACAGGGGATAGCAATCAGCCCCAGCATTTT. This encodes CASSPTGDSNQPQHF.

The CDR3 reads CASSFDRGTGELFF. CDR3 nucleotides: TGTGCCAGCAGCTTCGACAGGGGCACCGGGGAGCTGTTTTTT. The chain joins TRBV7-2 to TRBJ2-2; 8 nucleotides line up with TRBD1. Germline CDR1 and CDR2: SGHTA and FQGNSA. The J segment lost 4 bases and the V segment lost 3 bases, leaving 1 base of the junction unmatched. The CDR3 extends over 14 amino acids.

The chain carries TRBV10-2 and TRBJ2-5; TRBD2 aligns across 12 bases. The J segment lost 7 bases and the V segment lost 6 bases, leaving 12 bases of the junction unmatched. The germline V gene has CDR1 WSHSY and CDR2 SAAADI. The CDR3 is 16 amino acids. The CDR3 coding sequence is TGCGCCAGCAGCCCCTCCGGACTAGCGGGATTCGGGACCCAGTACTTC. It translates to CASSPSGLAGFGTQYF.

The rearrangement joins TRBV6-2 or TRBV6-3 to TRBJ1-5; a possible D gene is TRBD1 (5 bases). This CDR3 spans 16 amino acids. The germline V gene encodes CDR1 MNHEY and CDR2 SVGEGT. Trimming cost V 6 bases and J 0 bases, with 15 bases left between them. In DNA, the CDR3 is TGTGCCAGCAGGCCTCACGGGACGTATAGCAATCAGCCCCAGCATTTT. Residues: CASRPHGTYSNQPQHF.

V and J are TRBV5-1 and TRBJ2-5, with TRBD2 matching 12 bases. Germline loops: CDR1 SGHRS, CDR2 YFSETQ. This CDR3 spans 17 amino acids. V was clipped by 0 bases and J by 4 bases; unmatched bases: 7. CDR3 region: CASSLVPSGRAAETQYF. In DNA form, the CDR3 reads TGCGCCAGCAGCTTGGTTCCTAGCGGGAGGGCCGCAGAGACCCAGTACTTC.

Only one count was recorded for this clone. The chain recombines TRBV28 with TRBJ2-5; 9 nucleotides match TRBD2. The CDR3 covers 16 residues. Germline V lookup: CDR1 MDHEN, CDR2 SYDVKM. The V gene end was trimmed by 7 bases and the J gene end by 8 bases; junction bases not matched to a gene: 17. The CDR3 loop is CASTPFPASGISTQYF. The CDR3 coding sequence is TGTGCCAGCACGCCCTTCCCGGCTAGCGGGATCTCCACCCAGTACTTC.

This clone has only one observation. The chain carries TRBV29-1 and TRBJ2-1; D ambiguous. CDR1 and CDR2 from the germline V gene are SQVTM and ANQGSEA. This CDR3 is 13 amino acids long. The V end lost 3 bases, the J end lost 2 bases, and 8 bases lay between the germline ends. The CDR3 region is CSVDPAAYNEQFF. CDR3 DNA: TGCAGCGTTGACCCCGCAGCCTACAATGAGCAGTTCTTC.

The chain combines TRBV28 with TRBJ2-6; D may match TRBD1 or TRBD2 (6 bases each). The CDR3 is 16 amino acids. CDR1 and CDR2 (germline): MDHEN, SYDVKM. Trimming shortened V by 5 bases and J by 4 bases, and 15 bases separated the two germline ends. CDR3 DNA: TGTGCCAGCAGTCTTCAAGGGGGGTCCGGGGCCAACGTCCTGACTTTC. Translated: CASSLQGGSGANVLTF.